The sequence of this T cell receptor beta chain was determined in a study of cytomegalovirus exposure and HLA in healthy donors. Produced via immunoSEQ multiplex PCR; TCRdb's table is partial and in-frame only. Here the sample spans 50,000 to 80,000 clones, 85% to 95% being singletons. Trimming stripped 4 bases from V and 3 bases from J, with 13 bases between. The germline V gene has CDR1 LGHNA and CDR2 YNFKEQ. The CDR3 covers 14 residues. This clonotype originated in a woman younger than 30 in good health and CMV-seropositive. Sequenced input: PBMCs. The rearrangement uses TRBV4-2 and TRBJ2-7; weak D call: TRBD2 (6 bases). The CDR3: CASSPGLGDYEQYF. The DNA for the CDR3 is TGTGCCAGCAGCCCGGGACTCGGGGACTACGAGCAGTACTTC.